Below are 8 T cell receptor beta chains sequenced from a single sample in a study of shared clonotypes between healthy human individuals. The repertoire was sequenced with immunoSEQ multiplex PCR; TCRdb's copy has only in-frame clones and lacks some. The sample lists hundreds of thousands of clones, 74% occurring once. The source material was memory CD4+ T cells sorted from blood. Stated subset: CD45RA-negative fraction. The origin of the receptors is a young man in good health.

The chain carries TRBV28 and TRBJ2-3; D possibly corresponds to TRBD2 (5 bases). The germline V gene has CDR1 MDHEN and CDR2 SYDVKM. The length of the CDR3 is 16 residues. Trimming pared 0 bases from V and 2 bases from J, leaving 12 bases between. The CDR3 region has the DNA TGTGCCAGCAGTTTATGGGTCCGGGGTAACACAGATACGCAGTATTTT. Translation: CASSLWVRGNTDTQYF.

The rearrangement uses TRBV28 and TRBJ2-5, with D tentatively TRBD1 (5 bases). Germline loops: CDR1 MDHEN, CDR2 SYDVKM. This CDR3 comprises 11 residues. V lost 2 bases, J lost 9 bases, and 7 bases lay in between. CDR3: CASSLKGAQYF. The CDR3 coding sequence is TGTGCCAGCAGTTTAAAAGGGGCCCAGTACTTC.

This CDR3 is CASSKGLFTDTQYF. The CDR3 region has the DNA TGTGCCAGCAGCAAAGGACTATTCACAGATACGCAGTATTTT. The chain couples TRBV7-2 to TRBJ2-3; D possibly corresponds to TRBD2 (6 bases). The germline CDR1 and CDR2 sequences are SGHTA and FQGNSA. Trimming removed 5 bases at V and 2 bases at J, with 11 bases between. CDR3 length: 14 amino acids.

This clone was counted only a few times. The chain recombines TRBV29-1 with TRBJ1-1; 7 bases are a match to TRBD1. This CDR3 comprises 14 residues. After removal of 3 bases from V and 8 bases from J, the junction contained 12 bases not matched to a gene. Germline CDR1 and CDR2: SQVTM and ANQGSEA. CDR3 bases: TGCAGCGTTGATACAGGGGTGAGAGGTAGGGAAGCTTTCTTT. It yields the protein CSVDTGVRGREAFF.

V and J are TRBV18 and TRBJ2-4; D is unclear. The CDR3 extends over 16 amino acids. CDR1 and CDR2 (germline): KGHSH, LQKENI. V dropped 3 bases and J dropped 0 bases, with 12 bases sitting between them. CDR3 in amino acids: CASSPSATLAKNIQYF. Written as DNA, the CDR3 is TGTGCCAGCTCACCCTCTGCAACTCTAGCCAAAAACATTCAGTACTTC. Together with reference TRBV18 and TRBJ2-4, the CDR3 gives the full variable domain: NAGVMQNPRHLVRRRGQEARLRCSPMKGHSHVYWYRQLPEEGLKFMVYLQKENIIDESGMPKERFSAEFPKEGPSILRIQQVVRGDSAAYFCASSPSATLAKNIQYFGAGTRLSVL.

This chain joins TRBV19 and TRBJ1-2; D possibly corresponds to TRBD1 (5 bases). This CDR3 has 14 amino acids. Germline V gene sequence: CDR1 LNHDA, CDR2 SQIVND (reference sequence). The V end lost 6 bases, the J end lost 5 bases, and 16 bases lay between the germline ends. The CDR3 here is CASSRGRVNYGYTF. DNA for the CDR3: TGTGCCAGTAGCCGGGGCAGGGTCAATTATGGCTACACCTTC.

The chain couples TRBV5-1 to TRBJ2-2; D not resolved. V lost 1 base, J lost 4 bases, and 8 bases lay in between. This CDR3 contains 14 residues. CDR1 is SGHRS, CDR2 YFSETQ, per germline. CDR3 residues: CASSLQAATGELFF. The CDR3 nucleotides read TGCGCCAGCAGCTTGCAGGCAGCCACCGGGGAGCTGTTTTTT. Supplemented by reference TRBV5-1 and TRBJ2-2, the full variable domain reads KAGVTQTPRYLIKTRGQQVTLSCSPISGHRSVSWYQQTPGQGLQFLFEYFSETQRNKGNFPGRFSGRQFSNSRSEMNVSTLELGDSALYLCASSLQAATGELFFGEGSRLTVL.

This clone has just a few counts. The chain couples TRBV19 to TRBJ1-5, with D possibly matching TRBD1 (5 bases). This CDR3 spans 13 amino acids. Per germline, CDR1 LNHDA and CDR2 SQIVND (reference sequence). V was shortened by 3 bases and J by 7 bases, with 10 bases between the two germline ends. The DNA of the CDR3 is TGTGCCAGTAGTATGGAGGGACGCCAGCCCCAGCATTTT. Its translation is CASSMEGRQPQHF. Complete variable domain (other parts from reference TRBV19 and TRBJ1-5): DGGITQSPKYLFRKEGQNVTLSCEQNLNHDAMYWYRQDPGQGLRLIYYSQIVNDFQKGDIAEGYSVSREKKESFPLTVTSAQKNPTAFYLCASSMEGRQPQHFGDGTRLSIL.